The T cell receptor beta chain described here comes from a study of identical twins. TCRdb reprocessed the 5' RACE reads via MiXCR and lists one record per CDR3 protein. The profile covers about 530,000 distinct CDR3 sequences, with about a fifth appearing a single time and 0.4% to 0.6% taken by the ten largest. There are 13 residues in the CDR3. V gave up 5 bases and J gave up 6 bases, with 11 bases separating them. CDR1 is SEHNR, CDR2 FQNEAQ, per germline (reference sequence). This clonotype was detected ten times or more. In addition, the sample was reused for a study of yellow fever vaccine responses in identical twins.

Sequencing was performed on CD4+ T cells sorted from blood. V is TRBV7-9 and J is TRBJ2-1; perhaps TRBD2 as D (6 bases). The receptor was isolated from a young woman in good health. The CDR3, as DNA: TGTGCCAGCAGCGTTAGCGGTATCAATGAGCAGTTCTTC. It yields the protein CASSVSGINEQFF.